This T cell receptor (beta chain) was recovered during a study of Graves' ophthalmopathy and Graves' hyperthyroidism. Study background: If no ophthalmopathy appeared within 18 months of follow-up, hyperthyroidism was termed stable. Overall study results and limits: Thyroid clonotypes that were expanded above 0.001 frequency mostly also appeared in blood.

Serum thyroxine and TRAb, along with clinical symptoms, thyroid ultrasound and orbital computed tomography, were what diagnosis relied on. In the case of this clonotype: What it binds is unknown.

The CDR3 runs 13 residues. The germline gives CDR1 SQVTM, CDR2 ANQGSEA. For repertoire sequencing, the TCR beta CDR3 regions were amplified from RNA transcripts. Following a first-round RT-PCR that used HTBI primers, a second-round multiplex PCR was carried out. TCRdb re-called the multiplex PCR reads through MiXCR, storing one row per CDR3 protein. The top ten hold about 4.1% of the sample, which has about 550,000 distinct CDR3 sequences, about 40% seen once. The sample comprised peripheral blood or thyroid tissue (not recorded which). The sequence came from an adult man with Graves' hyperthyroidism. The chain carries TRBV29-1 and TRBJ2-5; D is perhaps TRBD1 (6 bases). The J call may be faulty, since TRBJ2-1 better matches the DNA end. This CDR3 reads CSVGDRTHNEQFF. For the CDR3, the DNA is TGCAGCGTGGGCGACAGGACTCACAATGAGCAGTTCTTC.